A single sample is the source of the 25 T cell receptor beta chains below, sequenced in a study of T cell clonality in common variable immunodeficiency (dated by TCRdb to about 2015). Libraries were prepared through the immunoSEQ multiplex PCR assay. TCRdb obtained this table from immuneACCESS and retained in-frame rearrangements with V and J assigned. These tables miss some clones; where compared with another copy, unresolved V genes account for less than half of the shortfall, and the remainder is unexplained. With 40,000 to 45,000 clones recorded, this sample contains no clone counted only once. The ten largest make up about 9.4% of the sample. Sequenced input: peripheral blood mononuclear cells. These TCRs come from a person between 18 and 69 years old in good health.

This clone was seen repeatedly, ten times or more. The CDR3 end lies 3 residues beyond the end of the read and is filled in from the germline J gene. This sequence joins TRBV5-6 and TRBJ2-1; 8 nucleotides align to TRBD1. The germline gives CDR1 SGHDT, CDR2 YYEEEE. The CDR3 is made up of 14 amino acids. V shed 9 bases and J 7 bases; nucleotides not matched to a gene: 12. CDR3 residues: CAISRGLSRNEQFF. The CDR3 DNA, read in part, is TGTGCCATCTCCAGGGGGCTGAGTAGGAATGAG.

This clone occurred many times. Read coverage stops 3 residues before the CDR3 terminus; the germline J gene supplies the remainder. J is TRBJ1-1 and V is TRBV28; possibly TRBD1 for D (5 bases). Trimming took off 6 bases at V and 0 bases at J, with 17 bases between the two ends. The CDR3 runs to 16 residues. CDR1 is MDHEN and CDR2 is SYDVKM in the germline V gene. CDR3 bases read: TGTGCCAGCAGCACAGGACCCGGACGGGTGAACACTGAA. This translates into CASSTGPGRVNTE. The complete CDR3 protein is CASSTGPGRVNTEAFF.

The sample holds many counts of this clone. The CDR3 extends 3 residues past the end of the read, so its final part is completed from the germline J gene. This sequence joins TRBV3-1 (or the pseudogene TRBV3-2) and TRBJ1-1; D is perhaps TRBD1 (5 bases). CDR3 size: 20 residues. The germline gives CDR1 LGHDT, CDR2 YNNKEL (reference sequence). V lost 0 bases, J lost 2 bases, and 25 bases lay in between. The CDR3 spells CASSQDLLGVGPPFNTEAFF. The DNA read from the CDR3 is TGTGCCAGCAGCCAAGATCTATTAGGGGTCGGTCCCCCATTTAACACTGAA.

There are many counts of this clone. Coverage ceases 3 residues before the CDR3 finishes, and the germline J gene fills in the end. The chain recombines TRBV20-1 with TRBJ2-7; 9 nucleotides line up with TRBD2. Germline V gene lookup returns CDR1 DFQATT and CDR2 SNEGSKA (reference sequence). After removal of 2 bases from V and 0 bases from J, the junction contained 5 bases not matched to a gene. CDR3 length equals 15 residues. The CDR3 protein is CSARIPSGDSYEQYF. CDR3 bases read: TGCAGTGCTAGAATCCCTAGCGGGGACTCCTACGAG.

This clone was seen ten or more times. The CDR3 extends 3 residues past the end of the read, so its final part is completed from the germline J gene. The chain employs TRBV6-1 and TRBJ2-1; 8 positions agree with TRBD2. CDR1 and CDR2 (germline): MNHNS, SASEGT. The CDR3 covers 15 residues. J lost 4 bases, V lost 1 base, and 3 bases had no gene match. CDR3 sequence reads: CASSEGAGGYNEQFF. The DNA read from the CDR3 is TGTGCCAGCAGTGAAGGGGCGGGGGGATACAATGAG.

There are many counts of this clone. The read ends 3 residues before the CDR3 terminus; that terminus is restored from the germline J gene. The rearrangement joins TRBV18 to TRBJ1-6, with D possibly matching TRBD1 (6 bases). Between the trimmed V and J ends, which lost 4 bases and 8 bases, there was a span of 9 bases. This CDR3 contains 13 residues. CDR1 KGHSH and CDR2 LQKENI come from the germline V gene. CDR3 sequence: CASSLRTDSPLHF. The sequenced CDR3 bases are TGTGCCAGCTCACTTCGGACAGATTCACCC.

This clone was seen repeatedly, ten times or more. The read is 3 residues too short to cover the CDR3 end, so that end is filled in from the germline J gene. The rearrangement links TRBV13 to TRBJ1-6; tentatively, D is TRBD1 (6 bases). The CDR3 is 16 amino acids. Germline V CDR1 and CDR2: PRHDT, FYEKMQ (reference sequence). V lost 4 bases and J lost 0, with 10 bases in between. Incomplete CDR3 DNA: TGTGCCAGCAGCTCAACGGACAGCTCCTATAATTCACCC. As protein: CASSSTDSSYNSP. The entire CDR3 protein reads CASSSTDSSYNSPLHF.

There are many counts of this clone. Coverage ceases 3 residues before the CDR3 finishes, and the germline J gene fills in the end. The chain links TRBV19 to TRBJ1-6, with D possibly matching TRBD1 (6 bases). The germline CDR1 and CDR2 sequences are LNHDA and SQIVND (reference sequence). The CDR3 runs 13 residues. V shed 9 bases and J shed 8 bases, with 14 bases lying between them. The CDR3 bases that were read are TGTGCCAGCCTGGGGGGGGCCTATTCACCC. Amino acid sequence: CASLGGAYSP. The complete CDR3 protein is CASLGGAYSPLHF.

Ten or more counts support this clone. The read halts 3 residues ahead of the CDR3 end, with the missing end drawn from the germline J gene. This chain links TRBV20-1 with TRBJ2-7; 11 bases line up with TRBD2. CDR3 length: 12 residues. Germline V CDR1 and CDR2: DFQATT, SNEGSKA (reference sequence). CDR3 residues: CRGTSGNYEQYF. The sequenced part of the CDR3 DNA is TGCAGAGGGACTAGCGGAAACTACGAG.

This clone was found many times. The CDR3 here is CASSTGLGIYEQYF. CDR3 DNA, as far as it was read: TGTGCCAGCAGCACGGGACTAGGGATTTACGAG. The gene calls are TRBV5-6 and TRBJ2-7; 8 bases align to TRBD2. The read terminates 3 residues before the CDR3 end, so the remaining end is supplied by the germline J gene. The CDR3 spans 14 residues. The ends lost 4 bases at V and 4 bases at J; junction bases unmatched: 7. Germline V lookup: CDR1 SGHDT, CDR2 YYEEEE. Variable domain in full (rest from reference TRBV5-6 and TRBJ2-7): DAGVTQSPTHLIKTRGQQVTLRCSPKSGHDTVSWYQQALGQGPQFIFQYYEEEERQRGNFPDRFSGHQFPNYSSELNVNALLLGDSALYLCASSTGLGIYEQYFGPGTRLTVT.

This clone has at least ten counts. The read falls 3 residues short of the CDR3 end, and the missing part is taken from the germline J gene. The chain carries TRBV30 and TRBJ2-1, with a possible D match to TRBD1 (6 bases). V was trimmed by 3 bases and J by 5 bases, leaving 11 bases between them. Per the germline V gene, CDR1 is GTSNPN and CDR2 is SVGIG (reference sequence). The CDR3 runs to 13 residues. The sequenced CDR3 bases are TGTGCCTGGAGCCCAGGGGTGCACAATGAG. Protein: CAWSPGVHNE. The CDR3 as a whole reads CAWSPGVHNEQFF.

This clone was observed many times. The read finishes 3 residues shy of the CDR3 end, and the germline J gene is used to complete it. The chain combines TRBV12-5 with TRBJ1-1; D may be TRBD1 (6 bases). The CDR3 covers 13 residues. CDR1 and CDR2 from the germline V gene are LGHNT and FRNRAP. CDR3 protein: CASAWRRDTLAFF. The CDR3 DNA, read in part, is TGTGCTAGTGCTTGGAGGAGGGACACCTTA.

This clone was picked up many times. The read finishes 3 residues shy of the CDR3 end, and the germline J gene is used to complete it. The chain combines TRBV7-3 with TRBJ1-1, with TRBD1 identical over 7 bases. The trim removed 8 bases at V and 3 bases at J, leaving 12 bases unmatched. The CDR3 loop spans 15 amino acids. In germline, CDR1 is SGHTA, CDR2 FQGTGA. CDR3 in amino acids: CASSPGQWGYTEAFF. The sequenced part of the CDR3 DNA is TGTGCCAGCTCACCGGGACAGTGGGGATACACTGAA.

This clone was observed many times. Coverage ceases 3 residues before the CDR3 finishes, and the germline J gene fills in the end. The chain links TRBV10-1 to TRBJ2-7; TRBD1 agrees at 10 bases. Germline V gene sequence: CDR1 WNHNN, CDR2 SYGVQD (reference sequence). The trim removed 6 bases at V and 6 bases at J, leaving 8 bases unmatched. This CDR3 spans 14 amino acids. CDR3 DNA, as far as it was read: TGCGCCAGCAGAACTAGACAGGGGGCTTGCGAG. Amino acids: CASRTRQGACE. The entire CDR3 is CASRTRQGACEQYF.

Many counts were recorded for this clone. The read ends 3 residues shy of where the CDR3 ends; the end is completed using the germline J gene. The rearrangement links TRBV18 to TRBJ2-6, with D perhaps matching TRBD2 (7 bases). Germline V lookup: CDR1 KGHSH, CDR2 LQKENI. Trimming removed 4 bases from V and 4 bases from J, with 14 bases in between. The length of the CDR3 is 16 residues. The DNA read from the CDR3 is TGTGCCAGCTCACGGGGGGGGCCATTGGGGGCCAACGTC. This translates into CASSRGGPLGANV. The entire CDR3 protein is CASSRGGPLGANVLTF.

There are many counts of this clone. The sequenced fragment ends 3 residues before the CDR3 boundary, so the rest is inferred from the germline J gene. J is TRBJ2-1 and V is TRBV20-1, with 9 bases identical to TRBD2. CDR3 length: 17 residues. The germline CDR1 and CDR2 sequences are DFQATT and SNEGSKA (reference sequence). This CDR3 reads CALIKYGGRAGVNEQFF. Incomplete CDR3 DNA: TGCGCCCTTATTAAGTACGGCGGGAGGGCCGGAGTGAATGAG.

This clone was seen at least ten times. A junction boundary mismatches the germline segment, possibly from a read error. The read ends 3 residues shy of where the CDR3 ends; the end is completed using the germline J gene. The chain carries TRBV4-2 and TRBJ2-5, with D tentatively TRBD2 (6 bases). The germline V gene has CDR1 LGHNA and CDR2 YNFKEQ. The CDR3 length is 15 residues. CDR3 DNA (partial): TGCGCCAGCAGCCGACAACTAGCTGAGGGGGAGACC. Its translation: CASSRQLAEGET. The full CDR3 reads CASSRQLAEGETQYF.

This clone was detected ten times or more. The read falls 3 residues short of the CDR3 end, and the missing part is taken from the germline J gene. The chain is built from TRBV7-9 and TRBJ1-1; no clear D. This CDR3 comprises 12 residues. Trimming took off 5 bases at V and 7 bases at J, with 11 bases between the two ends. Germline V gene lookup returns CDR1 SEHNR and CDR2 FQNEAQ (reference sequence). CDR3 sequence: CASSQTRVEAFF. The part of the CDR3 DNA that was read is TGTGCCAGCAGCCAAACTAGGGTTGAA.

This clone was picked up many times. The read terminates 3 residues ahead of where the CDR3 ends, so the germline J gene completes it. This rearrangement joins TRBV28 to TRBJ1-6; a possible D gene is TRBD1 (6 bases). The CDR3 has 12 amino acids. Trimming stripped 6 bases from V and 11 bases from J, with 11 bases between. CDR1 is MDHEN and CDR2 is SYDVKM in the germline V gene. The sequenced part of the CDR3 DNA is TGTGCCAGCAGCCGGGGGGGCGCACCC. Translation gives CASSRGGAP. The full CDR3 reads CASSRGGAPLHF.

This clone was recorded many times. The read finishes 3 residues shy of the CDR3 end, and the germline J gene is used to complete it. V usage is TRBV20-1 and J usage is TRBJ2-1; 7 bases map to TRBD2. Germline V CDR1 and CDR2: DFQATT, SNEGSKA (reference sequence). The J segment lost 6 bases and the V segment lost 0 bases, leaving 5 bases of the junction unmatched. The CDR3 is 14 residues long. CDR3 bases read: TGCAGTGCTAGAGATGGGAGGGGCCCCAATGAG. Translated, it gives CSARDGRGPNE. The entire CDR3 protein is CSARDGRGPNEQFF.

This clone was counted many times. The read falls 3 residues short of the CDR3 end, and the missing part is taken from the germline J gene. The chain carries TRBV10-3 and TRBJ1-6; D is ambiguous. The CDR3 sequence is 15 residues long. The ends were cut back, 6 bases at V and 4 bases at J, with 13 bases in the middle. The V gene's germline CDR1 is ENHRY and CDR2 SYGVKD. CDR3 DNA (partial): TGTGCCATCAGCACCGAGCAGGTGTATAATTCACCC. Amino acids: CAISTEQVYNSP. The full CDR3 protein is CAISTEQVYNSPLHF.

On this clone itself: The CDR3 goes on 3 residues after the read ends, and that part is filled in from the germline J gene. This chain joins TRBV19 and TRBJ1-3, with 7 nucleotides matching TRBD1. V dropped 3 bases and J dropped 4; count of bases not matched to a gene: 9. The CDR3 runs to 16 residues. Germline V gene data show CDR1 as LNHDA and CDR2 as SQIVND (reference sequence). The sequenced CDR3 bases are TGTGCCAGTAGTATCCTATGGAGGGGGCCCGGAAACACC. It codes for CASSILWRGPGNT. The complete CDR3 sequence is CASSILWRGPGNTIYF.

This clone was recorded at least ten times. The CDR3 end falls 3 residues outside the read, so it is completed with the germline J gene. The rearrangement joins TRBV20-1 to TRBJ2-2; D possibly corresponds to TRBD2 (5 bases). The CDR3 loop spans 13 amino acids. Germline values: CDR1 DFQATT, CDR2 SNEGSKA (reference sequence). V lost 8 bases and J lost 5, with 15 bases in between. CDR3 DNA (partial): TGCAGTCTAACACAATTAGCGACCGGGGAG. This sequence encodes CSLTQLATGE. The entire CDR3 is CSLTQLATGELFF.

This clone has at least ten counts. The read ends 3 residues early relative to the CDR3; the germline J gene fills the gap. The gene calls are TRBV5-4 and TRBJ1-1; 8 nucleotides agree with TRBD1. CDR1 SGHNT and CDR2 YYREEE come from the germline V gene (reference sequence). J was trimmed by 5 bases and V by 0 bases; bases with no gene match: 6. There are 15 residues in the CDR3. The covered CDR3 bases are TGTGCCAGCAGCTTGGGCGGGACAGGCGGGACTGAA. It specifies CASSLGGTGGTE. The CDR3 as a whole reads CASSLGGTGGTEAFF.

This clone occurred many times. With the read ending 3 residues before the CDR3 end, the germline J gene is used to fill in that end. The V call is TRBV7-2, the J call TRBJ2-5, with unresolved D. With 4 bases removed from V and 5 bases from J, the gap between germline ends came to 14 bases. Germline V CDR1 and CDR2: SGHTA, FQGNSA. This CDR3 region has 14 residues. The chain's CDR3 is CASSSPPLVETQYF. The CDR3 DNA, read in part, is TGTGCCAGCAGCTCCCCCCCTTTAGTGGAGACC. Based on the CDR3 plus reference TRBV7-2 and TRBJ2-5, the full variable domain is GAGVSQSPSNKVTEKGKDVELRCDPISGHTALYWYRQSLGQGLEFLIYFQGNSAPDKSGLPSDRFSAERTGGSVSTLTIQRTQQEDSAVYLCASSSPPLVETQYFGPGTRLLVL.